This TCR beta chain comes out of a study of cytomegalovirus exposure and HLA in healthy donors. Background on the study: Unique TCRs numbering some 80 million, obtained from HLA-typed donors, made up an early data release. Study-wide points: At a 0.05 false discovery rate, a later analysis found about 17,000 TCR beta sequences to be associated with HLA alleles.

Remarks on this clone: Its antigen is not identified.

The V and J ends lost 6 bases and 6 bases, in that order; junction bases with no gene match: 8. The CDR3 runs 16 residues. Germline CDR1 and CDR2: MDHEN and SYDVKM. PCR was performed using 60 Vbeta and 13 Jbeta primers. Repertoires were generated with immunoSEQ multiplex PCR, while TCRdb's copy carries only in-frame clones and drops some. The data show about 37,000 clones, roughly 80% seen once. The source of this sequence is a woman aged 40-49 years in good health and CMV-seronegative. Material: PBMCs. The chain has TRBV28 and TRBJ1-6; 10 nucleotides align to TRBD1. CDR3 region: CASSTPGTGANSPLHF. CDR3 bases: TGTGCCAGCAGCACCCCCGGGACAGGGGCTAATTCACCCCTCCACTTT.